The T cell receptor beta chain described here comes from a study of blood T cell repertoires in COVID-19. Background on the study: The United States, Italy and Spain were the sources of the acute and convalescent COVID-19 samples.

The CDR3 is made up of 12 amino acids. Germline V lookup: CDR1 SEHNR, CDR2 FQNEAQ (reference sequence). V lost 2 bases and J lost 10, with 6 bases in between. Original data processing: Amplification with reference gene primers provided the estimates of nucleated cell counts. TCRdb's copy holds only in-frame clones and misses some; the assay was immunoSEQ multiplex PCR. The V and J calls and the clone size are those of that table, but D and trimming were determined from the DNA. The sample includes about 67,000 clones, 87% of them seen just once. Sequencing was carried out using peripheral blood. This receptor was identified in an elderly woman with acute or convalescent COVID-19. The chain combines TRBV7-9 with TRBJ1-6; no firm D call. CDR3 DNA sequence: TGTGCCAGCAGCTTAAATGAGTCACCCCTCCACTTT. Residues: CASSLNESPLHF.